This TCR beta chain was found in a study of blood T cell repertoires in COVID-19. Sequencing used immunoSEQ multiplex PCR; TCRdb keeps in-frame clones, though not all of them. This repertoire shows about 320,000 clones, about nine tenths found once; its top ten account for more than 9%. CDR3 length: 16 residues. The germline V gene encodes CDR1 MDHEN and CDR2 SYDVKM. V was shortened by 8 bases and J by 7 bases, with 27 bases between the two germline ends. This clone occurred once. This chain uses TRBV28 with TRBJ2-7; perhaps TRBD1 as D (6 bases). This TCR derives from a young woman who had recovered from COVID-19. Sequencing used PBMCs or T cells enriched from blood (not recorded which). The CDR3: CASQQGRGGVQMEQYF. In nucleotides, the CDR3 is TGTGCCAGCCAACAGGGACGAGGGGGAGTGCAAATGGAGCAGTACTTC.